The clone carrying this T cell receptor (beta chain) was recorded only once. V was shortened by 0 bases and J by 6 bases, with 12 bases between the two germline ends. Germline CDR1 reads SGDLS; CDR2 reads YYNGEE. The CDR3 is made up of 14 amino acids. Method: immunoSEQ multiplex PCR; TCRdb's copy keeps in-frame clones and lacks some. The table records about 90,000 clones, 80% to 90% of them present only once. This entry is derived from a study of blood T cell repertoires in COVID-19. Sequenced input: peripheral blood. The clonotype was recovered from a man aged 80 or over with acute or convalescent COVID-19. This chain joins TRBV9 and TRBJ1-2; no firm D call. As DNA, the CDR3 is TGTGCCAGCAGCGTAGCTAGCACAACCGATGGCTACACCTTC. Amino acid sequence: CASSVASTTDGYTF.